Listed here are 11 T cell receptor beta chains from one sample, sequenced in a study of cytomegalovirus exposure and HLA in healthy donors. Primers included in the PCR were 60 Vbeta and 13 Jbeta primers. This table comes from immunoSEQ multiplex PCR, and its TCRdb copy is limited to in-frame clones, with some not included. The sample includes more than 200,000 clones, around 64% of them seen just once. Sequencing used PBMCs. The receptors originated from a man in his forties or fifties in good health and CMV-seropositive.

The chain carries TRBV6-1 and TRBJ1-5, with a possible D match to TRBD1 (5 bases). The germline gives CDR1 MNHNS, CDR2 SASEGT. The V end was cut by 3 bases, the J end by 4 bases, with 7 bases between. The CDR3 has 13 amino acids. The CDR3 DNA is TGTGCCAGCAGTGATACAGGAAATCAGCCCCAGCATTTT. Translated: CASSDTGNQPQHF.

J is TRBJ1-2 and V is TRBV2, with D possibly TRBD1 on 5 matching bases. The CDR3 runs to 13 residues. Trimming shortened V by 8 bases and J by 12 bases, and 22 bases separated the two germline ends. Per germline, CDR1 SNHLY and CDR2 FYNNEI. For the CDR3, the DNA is TGTGCCAGCCCCCCTTGGGGGGAACCTTTCCACACCTTC. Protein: CASPPWGEPFHTF.

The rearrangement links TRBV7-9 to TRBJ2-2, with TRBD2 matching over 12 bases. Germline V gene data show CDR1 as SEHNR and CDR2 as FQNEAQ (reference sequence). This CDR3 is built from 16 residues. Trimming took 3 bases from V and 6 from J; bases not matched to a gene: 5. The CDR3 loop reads CASSFPSGGASGELFF. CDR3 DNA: TGTGCCAGCAGCTTTCCTAGCGGGGGGGCATCCGGGGAGCTGTTTTTT. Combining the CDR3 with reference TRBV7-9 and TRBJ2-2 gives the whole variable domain DTGVSQNPRHKITKRGQNVTFRCDPISEHNRLYWYRQTLGQGPEFLTYFQNEAQLEKSRLLSDRFSAERPKGSFSTLEIQRTEQGDSAMYLCASSFPSGGASGELFFGEGSRLTVL.

The CDR3 loop reads CASSLARGSRNEQFF. The DNA of the CDR3 is TGTGCCAGCAGCTTAGCGCGTGGTAGCCGTAATGAGCAGTTCTTC. V usage is TRBV7-2 and J usage is TRBJ2-1; D remains ambiguous. V lost 0 bases, J lost 7 bases, and 13 bases lay in between. From germline, CDR1 is SGHTA and CDR2 FQGNSA. The CDR3 is made up of 15 amino acids.

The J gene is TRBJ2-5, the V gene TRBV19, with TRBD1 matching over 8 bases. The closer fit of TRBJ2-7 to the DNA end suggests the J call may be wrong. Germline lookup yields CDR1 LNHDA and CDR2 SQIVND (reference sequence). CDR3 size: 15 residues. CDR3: CASSTPQTGVYEQYF. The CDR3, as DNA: TGTGCCAGTAGTACCCCCCAGACAGGGGTCTACGAGCAGTACTTC.

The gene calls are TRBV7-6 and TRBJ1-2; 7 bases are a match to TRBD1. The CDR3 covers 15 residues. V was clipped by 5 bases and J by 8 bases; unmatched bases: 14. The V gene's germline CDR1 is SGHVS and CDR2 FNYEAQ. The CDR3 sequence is CASSAQGEGSGGYTF. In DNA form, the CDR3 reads TGTGCCAGCAGCGCCCAGGGGGAAGGATCGGGGGGCTACACCTTC.

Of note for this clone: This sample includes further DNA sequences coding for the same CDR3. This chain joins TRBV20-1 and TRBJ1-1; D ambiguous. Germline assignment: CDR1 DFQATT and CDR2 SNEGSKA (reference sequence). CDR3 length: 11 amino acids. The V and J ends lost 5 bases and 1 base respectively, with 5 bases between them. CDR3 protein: CSAVANTEAFF. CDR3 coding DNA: TGCAGTGCTGTAGCGAACACTGAAGCTTTCTTT.

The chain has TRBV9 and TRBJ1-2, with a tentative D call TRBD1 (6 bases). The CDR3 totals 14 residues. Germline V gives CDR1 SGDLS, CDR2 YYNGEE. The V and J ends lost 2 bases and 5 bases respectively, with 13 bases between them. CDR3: CASSVSGGAYGYTF. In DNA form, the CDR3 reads TGTGCCAGCAGCGTCTCGGGGGGCGCGTATGGCTACACCTTC. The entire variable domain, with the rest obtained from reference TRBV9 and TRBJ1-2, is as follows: DSGVTQTPKHLITATGQRVTLRCSPRSGDLSVYWYQQSLDQGLQFLIQYYNGEERAKGNILERFSAQQFPDLHSELNLSSLELGDSALYFCASSVSGGAYGYTFGSGTRLTVV.

CDR3 sequence: CASSLIAGGEAGELFF. The CDR3 DNA follows: TGTGCCAGCAGCCTGATCGCGGGGGGAGAGGCCGGGGAGCTGTTTTTT. V is TRBV4-2 and J is TRBJ2-2; 8 bases fit TRBD2. The CDR3 loop spans 16 amino acids. Germline loops: CDR1 LGHNA, CDR2 YNFKEQ. V was clipped by 4 bases and J by 6 bases; unmatched bases: 10.

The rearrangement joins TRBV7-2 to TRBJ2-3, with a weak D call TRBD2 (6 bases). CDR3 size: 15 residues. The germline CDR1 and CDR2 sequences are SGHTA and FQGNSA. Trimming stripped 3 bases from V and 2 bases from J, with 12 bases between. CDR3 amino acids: CASSLGGLATDTQYF. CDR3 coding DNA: TGTGCCAGCAGCTTGGGGGGACTGGCCACAGATACGCAGTATTTT. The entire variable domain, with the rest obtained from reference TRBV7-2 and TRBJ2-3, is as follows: GAGVSQSPSNKVTEKGKDVELRCDPISGHTALYWYRQSLGQGLEFLIYFQGNSAPDKSGLPSDRFSAERTGGSVSTLTIQRTQQEDSAVYLCASSLGGLATDTQYFGPGTRLTVL.

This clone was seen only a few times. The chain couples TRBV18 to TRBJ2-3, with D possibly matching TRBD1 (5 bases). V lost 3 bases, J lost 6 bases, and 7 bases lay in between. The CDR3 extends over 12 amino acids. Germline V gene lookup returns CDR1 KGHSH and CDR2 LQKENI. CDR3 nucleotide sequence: TGTGCCAGCTCACCCAAGGGGGATACGCAGTATTTT. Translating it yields CASSPKGDTQYF.